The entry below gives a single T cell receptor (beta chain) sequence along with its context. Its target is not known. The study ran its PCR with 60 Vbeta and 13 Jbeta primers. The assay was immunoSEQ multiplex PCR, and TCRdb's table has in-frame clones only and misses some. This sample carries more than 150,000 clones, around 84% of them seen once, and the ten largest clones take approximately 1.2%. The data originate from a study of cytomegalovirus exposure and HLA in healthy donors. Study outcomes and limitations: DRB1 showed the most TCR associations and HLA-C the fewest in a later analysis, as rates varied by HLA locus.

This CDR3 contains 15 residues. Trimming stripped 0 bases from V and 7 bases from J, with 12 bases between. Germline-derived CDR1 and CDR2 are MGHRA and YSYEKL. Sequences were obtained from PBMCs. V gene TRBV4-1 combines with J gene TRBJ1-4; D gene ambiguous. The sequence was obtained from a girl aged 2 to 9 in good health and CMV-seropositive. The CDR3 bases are TGCGCCAGCAGCCAAGATGATGGCCGGGGTGAAAAACTGTTTTTT. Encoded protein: CASSQDDGRGEKLFF.